The 13 T cell receptor beta chains given below trace back to one sample, sequenced in a study of naive and memory T cell subsets. The beta constant-region primer was an equimolar mix of two oligonucleotides covering TRBC1 and TRBC2. TCRdb re-called the UMI-ligation and nested PCR reads through MiXCR, storing one row per CDR3 protein. Of roughly 40,000 distinct CDR3 sequences listed, about an eighth are singletons. The sequenced material came from effector memory CD4+ T cells from blood. The subset is: effector memory, CD45RA- CD27-. These TCRs come from a human donor in good health.

This clonotype was found a few times. The genes are TRBV28 and TRBJ2-5; perhaps TRBD2 as D (6 bases). This CDR3 comprises 16 residues. V lost 7 bases to trimming and J lost 4 bases, with 22 bases between them. Germline CDR1 is MDHEN and CDR2 is SYDVKM. The CDR3 region has the DNA TGTGCCAGCACTCTTACCGCGGGGATAGCTGTAGAGACCCAGTACTTC. Translating gives CASTLTAGIAVETQYF. Complete variable domain (other parts from reference TRBV28 and TRBJ2-5): DVKVTQSSRYLVKRTGEKVFLECVQDMDHENMFWYRQDPGLGLRLIYFSYDVKMKEKGDIPEGYSVSREKKERFSLILESASTNQTSMYLCASTLTAGIAVETQYFGPGTRLLVL.

This clonotype showed up just a few times. The rearrangement uses TRBV12-3 or TRBV12-4 and TRBJ2-1; 7 bases align to TRBD1. The V gene end was trimmed by 5 bases and the J gene end by 9 bases; junction bases not matched to a gene: 4. CDR3 size: 12 residues. This chain's CDR3 is CASSTGVSEQFF. The CDR3 DNA follows: TGTGCCAGCAGTACAGGGGTTAGTGAGCAGTTCTTC.

J is TRBJ2-1 and V is TRBV27; no definite D call. The CDR3 length is 11 residues. Germline V CDR1 and CDR2: MNHEY, SMNVEV (reference sequence). Trimming stripped 9 bases from V and 4 bases from J, with 7 bases between. The CDR3 here is CASRVYNEQFF. DNA for the CDR3: TGTGCCAGTAGGGTATACAATGAGCAGTTCTTC.

This chain links TRBV6-5 with TRBJ2-2; D might be TRBD2 (5 bases). Between the trimmed V and J ends, which lost 6 bases and 4 bases, there was a span of 15 bases. CDR1 is MNHEY, CDR2 SVGAGI, per germline. The CDR3 contains 15 residues. CDR3 sequence: CASSITWESTGELFF. The CDR3 DNA follows: TGTGCCAGCAGCATCACCTGGGAGAGCACCGGGGAGCTGTTTTTT.

The V call is TRBV4-2, the J call TRBJ2-5; D remains unclear. Germline lookup yields CDR1 LGHNA and CDR2 YNFKEQ. CDR3 length: 16 amino acids. The ends were cut back, 1 base at V and 7 bases at J, with 19 bases in the middle. The CDR3 DNA follows: TGTGCCAGCAGCCAAGGGACCGATAAGGGTTCGGGGACCCAGTACTTC. It yields the protein CASSQGTDKGSGTQYF.

This clonotype was observed many times. The chain carries TRBV10-3 and TRBJ2-7, with D possibly TRBD2 on 7 matching bases. The length of the CDR3 is 15 residues. The V gene lost 4 bases and the J gene lost 2 bases, with 15 bases spanning the gap. CDR1 is ENHRY, CDR2 SYGVKD, per germline. The CDR3 loop reads CAISVEGGGTYEQYF. The DNA for the CDR3 is TGTGCCATCAGTGTCGAGGGAGGGGGTACCTACGAGCAGTACTTC.

The rearrangement uses TRBV20-1 and TRBJ2-2, with a weak D call TRBD2 (6 bases). Germline V CDR1 and CDR2: DFQATT, SNEGSKA (reference sequence). V lost 5 bases to trimming and J lost 2 bases, with 18 bases between them. The CDR3 totals 16 residues. CDR3 nucleotide sequence: TGCAGTGCTCCGGGTGGCGGGACGCTAAACACCGGGGAGCTGTTTTTT. It codes for CSAPGGGTLNTGELFF.

CDR3 amino acids: CASSSTQGAYTGELFF. Written as DNA, the CDR3 is TGTGCCAGCAGCTCAACTCAGGGGGCATACACCGGGGAGCTGTTTTTT. The chain uses TRBV5-4 and TRBJ2-2; 8 nucleotides agree with TRBD1. Germline-derived CDR1 and CDR2 are SGHNT and YYREEE (reference sequence). This CDR3 is built from 16 residues. V was pared by 3 bases and J by 3 bases, with 7 bases of the junction left unmatched. Based on the CDR3 plus reference TRBV5-4 and TRBJ2-2, the full variable domain is ETGVTQSPTHLIKTRGQQVTLRCSSQSGHNTVSWYQQALGQGPQFIFQYYREEENGRGNFPPRFSGLQFPNYSSELNVNALELDDSALYLCASSSTQGAYTGELFFGEGSRLTVL.

There are a few counts of this clonotype. This sequence joins TRBV4-1 and TRBJ2-3; 8 nucleotides align to TRBD2. V was clipped by 1 base and J by 3 bases; unmatched bases: 6. Germline CDR1 reads MGHRA; CDR2 reads YSYEKL. The CDR3 sequence is 16 residues long. This CDR3 reads CASSQASGRGTDTQYF. Here the CDR3 DNA reads TGCGCCAGCAGCCAAGCAAGCGGGAGAGGGACAGATACGCAGTATTTT.

The rearrangement links TRBV27 to TRBJ2-2; no clear D gene. V lost 5 bases to trimming and J lost 3 bases, with 13 bases between them. The CDR3 loop spans 15 amino acids. CDR1 is MNHEY, CDR2 SMNVEV, per germline (reference sequence). The CDR3 region has the DNA TGTGCCAGCAGTGTGGGGATTCTGGACACCGGGGAGCTGTTTTTT. Encoded protein: CASSVGILDTGELFF.

This clonotype was observed a handful of times. The chain joins TRBV28 to TRBJ1-5, with TRBD1 as a possible D gene (5 bases). CDR1 is MDHEN, CDR2 SYDVKM, per germline. Trimming stripped 2 bases from V and 6 bases from J, with 14 bases between. The CDR3 spans 15 residues. CDR3 residues: CASSLPVGVGQPQHF. CDR3 DNA sequence: TGTGCCAGCAGTTTACCGGTAGGGGTTGGTCAGCCCCAGCATTTT.

This clonotype was seen ten or more times. The V gene is TRBV7-2, the J gene TRBJ2-6; D uncertain. This CDR3 contains 15 residues. Trimming removed 2 bases at V and 3 bases at J, with 8 bases between. The germline gives CDR1 SGHTA, CDR2 FQGNSA. The CDR3 loop is CASSLKPSGANVLTF. The CDR3 nucleotides read TGTGCCAGCAGCTTAAAGCCGAGTGGGGCCAACGTCCTGACTTTC.

This clonotype came up a few times. The V and J genes are TRBV5-1 and TRBJ1-2, with TRBD1 matching 9 bases. This CDR3 is 15 amino acids long. Germline loops: CDR1 SGHRS, CDR2 YFSETQ. Trimming removed 4 bases from V and 4 bases from J; junction bases left unmatched: 8. In DNA, the CDR3 is TGCGCCAGCAGCATCGGGGACAGGGAAGGCTATGGCTACACCTTC. Residues: CASSIGDREGYGYTF.